This TCR beta chain was retrieved from a study of T cells in Graves' hyperthyroidism and ophthalmopathy. Study-wide background: The initial diagnosis was the point when peripheral blood was collected, ahead of any treatment.

V lost 5 bases and J lost 4; bases outside the gene matches: 7. Germline V gene data show CDR1 as SGHNT and CDR2 as YENEEA. The CDR3 is made up of 14 amino acids. From RNA transcripts, TCR beta CDR3 regions were amplified. The HTBI primer set drove a first-round RT-PCR of the TCR CDR3. Via MiXCR, TCRdb re-called the multiplex PCR reads, giving one row per CDR3 protein. Of approximately 400,000 distinct CDR3 sequences in the sample, approximately 15% were seen once. This TCR was sampled from a young woman with Graves' hyperthyroidism. The chain has TRBV11-3 and TRBJ1-1; TRBD1 aligns across 7 bases. Sample: blood. In nucleotides, the CDR3 is TGTGCCAGCAGCCAAGAACAGGGGATCACTGAAGCTTTCTTT. It translates to CASSQEQGITEAFF. The entire variable domain, with the rest obtained from reference TRBV11-3 and TRBJ1-1, is as follows: EAGVVQSPRYKIIEKKQPVAFWCNPISGHNTLYWYLQNLGQGPELLIRYENEEAVDDSQLPKDRFSAERLKGVDSTLKIQPAELGDSAVYLCASSQEQGITEAFFGQGTRLTVV.